This section outlines one T cell receptor beta chain sequence together with its context. Its antigen is currently unknown. Germline CDR1 and CDR2: SEHNR and FQNEAQ (reference sequence). The CDR3 runs 13 residues. V dropped 2 bases and J dropped 5; count of bases not matched to a gene: 3. These data originate in a study of long-term antiretroviral therapy in people with HIV. General study results and limits: HIV repertoires spanned tighter CDR3 length ranges than controls did. The data indicate that diversity increased after ART but remained below transplant donor controls.

Runs used v3.0 of the immunoSEQ assay and were done at survey level. Assay used: immunoSEQ multiplex PCR; TCRdb lists only in-frame clones, some missing. The sample carries more than 15,000 clones, about 81% recorded once. One or more pre-ART and two or more post-ART PBMC samples were available from each donor. The study used samples holding about 0.85-10 million cryopreserved PBMC before DNA extraction. The chain couples TRBV7-9 to TRBJ2-7; 7 bases map to TRBD2. The sequence was obtained from a woman aged 40 to 49 with HIV. Sample: unsorted PBMCs, taken about 3.3 years after starting antiretroviral therapy. CDR3 nucleotide sequence: TGTGCCAGCAGCTTATCCCGGGGGGACGAGCAGTACTTC. Protein sequence: CASSLSRGDEQYF.